The next 26 T cell receptor beta chains were all read from a single sample in a study of blood T cell repertoires in COVID-19. Method: immunoSEQ multiplex PCR; TCRdb's copy keeps in-frame clones and lacks some. The table has 60,000 to 65,000 clones, around 83% seen once. The material sequenced was peripheral blood. The receptors originated from a woman in her sixties or seventies with acute or convalescent COVID-19.

The V call is TRBV4-2, the J call TRBJ2-5; a weak D match, TRBD1 (5 bases). The CDR3 extends over 15 amino acids. Trimming pared 2 bases from V and 3 bases from J, leaving 13 bases between. From germline, CDR1 is LGHNA and CDR2 YNFKEQ. The CDR3 coding sequence is TGTGCCAGCAGCCAAAGATCAGGGAAAGAAGAGACCCAGTACTTC. Translation: CASSQRSGKEETQYF.

V usage is TRBV12-3 or TRBV12-4 and J usage is TRBJ2-7, with D maybe TRBD1 (5 bases). This CDR3 comprises 12 residues. V was pared by 7 bases and J by 6 bases, with 13 bases between. CDR3 in DNA: TGTGCCAGCACCTCGGCAGGGTCCGAGCAGTACTTC. Its protein is CASTSAGSEQYF.

The table lists this clone with a few counts. The chain uses TRBV6-1 and TRBJ1-3; D not resolved. The CDR3 consists of 16 residues. V lost 2 bases, J lost 4 bases, and 15 bases lay in between. Germline loops: CDR1 MNHNS, CDR2 SASEGT. The CDR3 here is CASSERFWRSGNTIYF. The CDR3, as DNA: TGTGCCAGCAGTGAACGGTTTTGGAGGTCCGGAAACACCATATATTTT.

This chain uses TRBV6-6 with TRBJ1-1; TRBD1 agrees at 10 bases. Germline V CDR1 and CDR2: MNHNY, SVGAGI (reference sequence). CDR3 length: 15 amino acids. V was pared by 6 bases and J by 1 base, with 5 bases of the junction left unmatched. The DNA of the CDR3 is TGTGCCAGCAGCAGTAGGGACAGGGGGAACACTGAAGCTTTCTTT. Its translation: CASSSRDRGNTEAFF.

This chain links TRBV5-1 with TRBJ1-5; TRBD1 matches at 7 bases. Per the germline V gene, CDR1 is SGHRS and CDR2 is YFSETQ. The CDR3 runs to 16 residues. The V and J ends lost 4 bases and 0 bases, in that order; junction bases with no gene match: 7. CDR3 residues: CASSIEDRPSNQPQHF. Written as DNA, the CDR3 is TGCGCCAGCAGCATAGAGGACAGGCCTAGCAATCAGCCCCAGCATTTT.

The chain combines TRBV30 with TRBJ2-3; TRBD2 matches 13 bases. The CDR3 consists of 14 residues. Germline CDR1 is GTSNPN and CDR2 is SVGIG (reference sequence). With 7 bases clipped from V and 5 bases from J, the junction kept 6 bases outside the gene matches. This CDR3 reads CAFRTSGGIDTQYF. CDR3 nucleotides: TGTGCCTTCCGGACTAGCGGGGGAATAGATACGCAGTATTTT.

The V call is TRBV27, the J call TRBJ1-6; D unclear. From germline, CDR1 is MNHEY and CDR2 SMNVEV (reference sequence). The CDR3 loop spans 15 amino acids. V lost 0 bases and J 7 bases, leaving 10 bases between the germline ends. CDR3 in DNA: TGTGCCAGCAGTTTATCCGGGGTGTCCAATTCACCCCTCCACTTT. Amino acids: CASSLSGVSNSPLHF.

J is TRBJ1-1 and V is TRBV5-5; 8 nucleotides line up with TRBD1. Looked up from germline, CDR1 is SGHKS and CDR2 is YYEKEE (reference sequence). With V trimmed by 2 bases and J by 9 bases, 3 bases remained unmatched. This CDR3 has 12 residues. The CDR3 DNA sequence: TGTGCCAGCAGCTTCGCCAGGGGGCAAGCTTTCTTT. As protein: CASSFARGQAFF.

This chain links TRBV5-4 with TRBJ1-1; weak D call: TRBD1 (6 bases). V lost 4 bases to trimming and J lost 4 bases, with 14 bases between them. Germline CDR1 is SGHNT and CDR2 is YYREEE (reference sequence). The CDR3 is made up of 14 amino acids. The CDR3 DNA reads TGTGCCAGCAGCCCCCCAGGGGTGGGCACTGAAGCTTTCTTT. It is translated as CASSPPGVGTEAFF.

The chain joins TRBV12-5 to TRBJ1-2; D is unclear. From germline, CDR1 is LGHNT and CDR2 FRNRAP. The CDR3 extends over 14 amino acids. The V end was cut by 0 bases, the J end by 7 bases, with 12 bases between. CDR3 DNA sequence: TGTGCTAGTGGTTTGGTAGGAATGACGGGTGGCTACACCTTC. This gives the protein CASGLVGMTGGYTF.

The V and J genes are TRBV27 and TRBJ2-2; 8 bases fit TRBD2. The trim removed 3 bases at V and 8 bases at J, leaving 14 bases unmatched. This CDR3 has 17 amino acids. The V gene's germline CDR1 is MNHEY and CDR2 SMNVEV (reference sequence). The CDR3: CASSLLRAGALGGELFF. The CDR3 DNA sequence: TGTGCCAGCAGTTTGTTAAGAGCGGGGGCCCTAGGGGGGGAGCTGTTTTTT.

V usage is TRBV3-1 (or the pseudogene TRBV3-2) and J usage is TRBJ2-7, with TRBD2 identical over 7 bases. This CDR3 is built from 12 residues. Per the germline V gene, CDR1 is LGHDT and CDR2 is YNNKEL (reference sequence). J was trimmed by 5 bases and V by 8 bases; bases with no gene match: 6. The CDR3 coding sequence is TGTGCCAGCGGGGAGGGGCCCCACGAGCAGTACTTC. Translated: CASGEGPHEQYF.

CDR3 protein: CASPIGVELDTQYF. The CDR3 DNA reads as TGTGCCAGCCCCATAGGGGTTGAATTGGATACGCAGTATTTT. The chain has TRBV2 and TRBJ2-3, with D possibly being TRBD1 (5 bases). This CDR3 contains 14 residues. Trimming stripped 8 bases from V and 6 bases from J, with 18 bases between. Germline-derived CDR1 and CDR2 are SNHLY and FYNNEI.

The chain's CDR3 is CASSLVVYEGYTF. CDR3 nucleotides: TGTGCCAGCAGCTTAGTCGTCTACGAGGGCTACACCTTC. V usage is TRBV7-9 and J usage is TRBJ1-2; D uncertain. The CDR3 runs to 13 residues. Trimming left V 1 base short and J 8 bases short, with 11 bases between. From germline, CDR1 is SEHNR and CDR2 FQNEAQ (reference sequence).

The CDR3 sequence is CSASVGGAGGSTDTQYF. The CDR3 bases are TGCAGTGCTAGTGTTGGGGGAGCGGGGGGGAGCACAGATACGCAGTATTTT. The chain is built from TRBV20-1 and TRBJ2-3; 10 bases align to TRBD2. V shed 3 bases and J 0 bases; nucleotides not matched to a gene: 9. The CDR3 is made up of 17 amino acids. CDR1 and CDR2 (germline): DFQATT, SNEGSKA (reference sequence).

V gene TRBV7-9 combines with J gene TRBJ1-1; possibly TRBD1 for D (6 bases). The CDR3 is 13 residues long. Between the trimmed V and J ends, which lost 2 bases and 8 bases, there was a span of 12 bases. CDR1 is SEHNR and CDR2 is FQNEAQ in the germline V gene (reference sequence). For the CDR3, the DNA is TGTGCCAGCAGCTTAATGACCGGGACAGAAGCTTTCTTT. Translation gives CASSLMTGTEAFF.

Concerning this clone itself: Other DNA sequences in the sample encode the same CDR3. The chain employs TRBV19 and TRBJ1-5; 7 bases are a match to TRBD1. The CDR3 has 13 residues. CDR1 is LNHDA and CDR2 is SQIVND in the germline V gene (reference sequence). Trimming took 9 bases from V and 2 from J; bases not matched to a gene: 4. In DNA form, the CDR3 reads TGTGCCAGCAGAGACAGGGGCAATCAGCCCCAGCATTTT. Translation: CASRDRGNQPQHF.

The chain is built from TRBV14 and TRBJ1-6; 8 bases map to TRBD1. This CDR3 has 17 amino acids. V lost 1 base, J lost 5 bases, and 7 bases stayed unmatched. CDR1 is SGHDN, CDR2 FVKESK, per germline. Here the CDR3 reads CASSQVVTGGNNSPLHF. The CDR3 DNA sequence: TGTGCCAGCAGCCAAGTGGTAACAGGGGGTAATAATTCACCCCTCCACTTT.

Here the CDR3 reads CASSDPLGTSPNEQYF. CDR3 nucleotide sequence: TGTGCCAGCAGTGATCCGCTCGGGACTAGCCCGAACGAGCAGTACTTC. The chain joins TRBV25-1 to TRBJ2-7; 9 bases fit TRBD2. The CDR3 is 16 amino acids. Unmatched junction bases numbered 11, after V lost 3 bases and J lost 5 bases. Looked up from germline, CDR1 is MGHDK and CDR2 is SYGVNS.

The J gene is TRBJ1-2, the V gene TRBV7-2; 7 nucleotides agree with TRBD1. The V segment lost 1 base and the J segment 8 bases; nucleotides outside the gene matches: 4. The CDR3 runs 13 residues. Germline V gene data show CDR1 as SGHTA and CDR2 as FQGNSA. The CDR3, as DNA: TGTGCCAGCAGCTTAGAGACAGGGCAAGGCTACACCTTC. Residues: CASSLETGQGYTF.

This clone was seen a single time. The chain employs TRBV2 and TRBJ1-5; 12 nucleotides align to TRBD1. Per germline, CDR1 SNHLY and CDR2 FYNNEI. J gave up 7 bases and V 6 bases, and 10 bases lay outside the gene matches. The length of the CDR3 is 16 residues. The CDR3: CASRETGTGGDQPQHF. DNA of the CDR3: TGTGCCAGCAGGGAAACCGGGACAGGGGGCGACCAGCCCCAGCATTTT.

The rearrangement links TRBV13 to TRBJ2-3; TRBD1 might be the D (6 bases). Trimming removed 8 bases at V and 4 bases at J, with 13 bases between. Germline V gene data show CDR1 as PRHDT and CDR2 as FYEKMQ (reference sequence). There are 13 residues in the CDR3. The CDR3: CASGRQVADTQYF. The CDR3 bases are TGTGCCAGCGGGAGACAGGTTGCAGATACGCAGTATTTT.

The V gene is TRBV9, the J gene TRBJ2-1; D not certain. This CDR3 has 14 amino acids. Germline values: CDR1 SGDLS, CDR2 YYNGEE. Trimming stripped 5 bases from V and 6 bases from J, with 15 bases between. The CDR3 coding sequence is TGTGCCAGCAGTGCTATAAACGGTGGCAATGAGCAGTTCTTC. Translating gives CASSAINGGNEQFF.

The chain combines TRBV3-1 (or the pseudogene TRBV3-2) with TRBJ1-4; 7 bases match TRBD1. Germline CDR1 reads LGHDT; CDR2 reads YNNKEL (reference sequence). After removal of 3 bases from V and 8 bases from J, the junction contained 3 bases not matched to a gene. The CDR3 extends over 13 amino acids. The CDR3 protein is CASSQTGKEKLFF. The CDR3 bases are TGTGCCAGCAGCCAGACAGGGAAAGAAAAACTGTTTTTT.

V gene TRBV5-6 combines with J gene TRBJ1-1, with D maybe TRBD1 (6 bases). The CDR3 length is 14 residues. Trimming stripped 4 bases from V and 3 bases from J, with 13 bases between. Per germline, CDR1 SGHDT and CDR2 YYEEEE. The chain's CDR3 is CASSPQGYDTEAFF. In DNA form, the CDR3 reads TGTGCCAGCAGCCCACAGGGTTATGACACTGAAGCTTTCTTT.

The chain joins TRBV5-1 to TRBJ2-3; no firm D call. The CDR3 is 13 residues long. Looked up from germline, CDR1 is SGHRS and CDR2 is YFSETQ. Trimming stripped 0 bases from V and 3 bases from J, with 5 bases between. The CDR3 DNA reads as TGCGCCAGCAGCTTGGCCGAGACAGATACGCAGTATTTT. It yields the protein CASSLAETDTQYF.